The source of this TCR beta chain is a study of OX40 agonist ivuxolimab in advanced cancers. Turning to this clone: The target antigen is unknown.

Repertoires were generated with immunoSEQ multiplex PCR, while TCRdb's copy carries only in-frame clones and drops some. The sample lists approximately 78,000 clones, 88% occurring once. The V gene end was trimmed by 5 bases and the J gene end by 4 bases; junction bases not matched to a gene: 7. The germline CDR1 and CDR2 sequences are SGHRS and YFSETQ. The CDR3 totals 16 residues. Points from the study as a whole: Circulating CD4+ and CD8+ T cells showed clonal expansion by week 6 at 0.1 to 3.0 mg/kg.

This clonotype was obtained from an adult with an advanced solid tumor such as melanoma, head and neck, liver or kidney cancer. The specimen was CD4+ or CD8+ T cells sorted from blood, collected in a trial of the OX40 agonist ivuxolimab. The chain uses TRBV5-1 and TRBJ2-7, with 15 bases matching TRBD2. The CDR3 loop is CASSWGTSGRPYEQYF. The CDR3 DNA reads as TGCGCCAGCAGTTGGGGGACTAGCGGGAGGCCATACGAGCAGTACTTC.